The 23 T cell receptor beta chains given below trace back to one sample, sequenced in a study of CD4 T cells in relation to SARS-CoV-2 and coronaviruses (dated by TCRdb to 2020 to 2023). CD4+ T cells from unexposed donors were collected before the COVID-19 pandemic (2011-2018). Receptors were amplified or captured by the immunoSEQ multiplex PCR assay. TCRdb obtained this table from immuneACCESS and retained in-frame rearrangements with V and J assigned. These tables miss some clones; where compared with another copy, unresolved V genes account for less than half of the shortfall, and the remainder is unexplained. The sample records about 68,000 clones, over 85% of which are singletons. In total, the top ten clones hold 0.23% of the sample. Sequencing was performed on naive CD4+ T cells from PBMCs. The sample's cell subset or site label, in plain terms: naive CD4+ T cells isolated by negative enrichment. Receptors originate from a human donor in good health.

The J gene is TRBJ1-2, the V gene TRBV2; weak D call: TRBD1 (5 bases). Looked up from germline, CDR1 is SNHLY and CDR2 is FYNNEI. The CDR3 extends over 13 amino acids. Trimming removed 8 bases at V and 5 bases at J, with 15 bases between. The chain's CDR3 is CASQPTGYYGYTF. The CDR3 DNA reads as TGTGCCAGCCAACCTACAGGCTATTATGGCTACACCTTC.

The chain employs TRBV19 and TRBJ1-5, with 7 bases fitting TRBD1. CDR3 size: 14 residues. After removal of 6 bases from V and 6 bases from J, the junction contained 8 bases not matched to a gene. CDR1 and CDR2 from the germline V gene are LNHDA and SQIVND (reference sequence). The CDR3, as DNA: TGTGCCAGTAGGGGGGAGGGGGCCATTCAGCCCCAGCATTTT. Translated: CASRGEGAIQPQHF.

This chain links TRBV28 with TRBJ1-2; D is uncertain. The ends were cut back, 6 bases at V and 1 base at J, with 9 bases in the middle. Germline V gene lookup returns CDR1 MDHEN and CDR2 SYDVKM. This CDR3 spans 13 amino acids. The DNA for the CDR3 is TGTGCCAGCAGAAACACTATTAACTATGGCTACACCTTC. It codes for CASRNTINYGYTF.

The chain links TRBV30 to TRBJ2-1, with TRBD2 matching over 7 bases. The CDR3 consists of 19 residues. Trimming cost V 4 bases and J 0 bases; bases outside gene matches: 18. CDR1 GTSNPN and CDR2 SVGIG come from the germline V gene (reference sequence). The CDR3 loop reads CAWIFRAEERESSYNEQFF. The CDR3 nucleotides read TGTGCCTGGATTTTTAGAGCGGAGGAGCGGGAAAGCTCCTACAATGAGCAGTTCTTC.

This clone was counted a single time. The rearrangement uses TRBV4-1 and TRBJ2-2; D remains unclear. V was shortened by 4 bases and J by 6 bases, with 9 bases between the two germline ends. The CDR3 covers 13 residues. From germline, CDR1 is MGHRA and CDR2 YSYEKL. CDR3 sequence (DNA): TGCGCCAGCAGCCGTTACATGCCCGGGGAGCTGTTTTTT. It is translated as CASSRYMPGELFF.

This chain uses TRBV3-1 (or the pseudogene TRBV3-2) with TRBJ2-1; no clear D. This CDR3 is 12 amino acids long. V lost 2 bases and J lost 9, with 8 bases in between. Germline assignment: CDR1 LGHDT and CDR2 YNNKEL (reference sequence). Here the CDR3 DNA reads TGTGCCAGCAGCCAATCACTACGTGAGCAGTTCTTC. It specifies CASSQSLREQFF.

The chain combines TRBV3-1 (or the pseudogene TRBV3-2) with TRBJ2-7, with D perhaps given as TRBD1 or TRBD2 (6 bases each). Trimming cost V 1 base and J 4 bases, with 17 bases left between them. Germline loops: CDR1 LGHDT, CDR2 YNNKEL (reference sequence). The CDR3 contains 16 residues. The DNA of the CDR3 is TGTGCCAGCAGCCAAGTCGCTACAGGGAGGTTGTACGAGCAGTACTTC. This translates into CASSQVATGRLYEQYF.

The chain uses TRBV28 and TRBJ2-1; D is unclear. Germline loops: CDR1 MDHEN, CDR2 SYDVKM. The V end lost 8 bases, the J end lost 0 bases, and 2 bases lay between the germline ends. The CDR3 spans 11 residues. The CDR3 sequence is CASLSYNEQFF. The CDR3 bases are TGTGCCAGCCTCTCCTACAATGAGCAGTTCTTC.

The chain links TRBV10-1 to TRBJ1-2; 7 bases agree with TRBD1. The CDR3 covers 15 residues. CDR1 and CDR2 from the germline V gene are WNHNN and SYGVQD (reference sequence). The ends lost 3 bases at V and 5 bases at J; junction bases unmatched: 9. CDR3 sequence: CASSDPSGGRYGYTF. As DNA, the CDR3 is TGCGCCAGCAGTGACCCTTCAGGGGGGCGGTATGGCTACACCTTC.

J is TRBJ1-3 and V is TRBV7-6; D not resolved. Germline loops: CDR1 SGHVS, CDR2 FNYEAQ. CDR3 size: 15 residues. The V end was cut by 1 base, the J end by 0 bases, with 7 bases between. The CDR3: CASSLESLSGNTIYF. The CDR3 DNA sequence: TGTGCCAGCAGCTTAGAAAGCCTCTCTGGAAACACCATATATTTT.

This clone was seen only a few times. V usage is TRBV7-2 and J usage is TRBJ1-1; perhaps TRBD1 as D (5 bases). This CDR3 region has 14 residues. Germline V lookup: CDR1 SGHTA, CDR2 FQGNSA. Deletions cut 2 bases from V and 3 bases from J, with 10 bases between. CDR3 amino acids: CASSLQGLDTEAFF. The CDR3 DNA sequence: TGTGCCAGCAGCTTACAGGGATTGGACACTGAAGCTTTCTTT.

This chain connects TRBV30 to TRBJ2-7; D ambiguous. V was cut by 1 base and J by 4 bases, with 8 bases left in between. Germline CDR1 and CDR2: GTSNPN and SVGIG (reference sequence). The CDR3 spans 12 residues. DNA for the CDR3: TGTGCCTGGAGTGAAAGTGATTACGAGCAGTACTTC. Translating it yields CAWSESDYEQYF.

J is TRBJ1-5 and V is TRBV12-1. TRBV12-1 is recorded as a pseudogene. CDR3 length equals 20 residues. DNA for the CDR3: TGTGCCAGCAGCCGGGGACTGGCTTTTCCTTTTTTTTTAGGAGGACAGCCCCAGCATTTT. Translation: CASSRGLAFPFFLGGQPQHF.

The rearrangement links TRBV3-1 (or the pseudogene TRBV3-2) to TRBJ2-7; the match to TRBD2 covers 9 bases. The germline V gene has CDR1 LGHDT and CDR2 YNNKEL (reference sequence). This CDR3 has 14 amino acids. V dropped 5 bases and J dropped 4; count of bases not matched to a gene: 6. CDR3 sequence reads: CASSGISGGYEQYF. DNA for the CDR3: TGTGCCAGCAGCGGCATAAGCGGGGGGTACGAGCAGTACTTC.

V is TRBV28 and J is TRBJ1-1, with D tentatively TRBD1 (6 bases). The V end was cut by 4 bases, the J end by 4 bases, with 13 bases between. From germline, CDR1 is MDHEN and CDR2 SYDVKM. CDR3 length: 14 residues. The CDR3 loop reads CASSSGTHSTEAFF. The CDR3 DNA sequence: TGTGCCAGCAGTTCCGGGACACACAGCACTGAAGCTTTCTTT. Supplemented by reference TRBV28 and TRBJ1-1, the full variable domain reads DVKVTQSSRYLVKRTGEKVFLECVQDMDHENMFWYRQDPGLGLRLIYFSYDVKMKEKGDIPEGYSVSREKKERFSLILESASTNQTSMYLCASSSGTHSTEAFFGQGTRLTVV.

V gene TRBV28 combines with J gene TRBJ1-3, with D unclear. The V end was cut by 4 bases, the J end by 1 base, with 17 bases between. The CDR3 has 17 residues. Germline V lookup: CDR1 MDHEN, CDR2 SYDVKM. DNA for the CDR3: TGTGCCAGCAGTTCCCGCAGGTTGGTCGCGTCTGGAAACACCATATATTTT. Protein: CASSSRRLVASGNTIYF.

The chain combines TRBV6-5 with TRBJ2-3; D is unclear. Germline V gene sequence: CDR1 MNHEY, CDR2 SVGAGI. Trimming shortened V by 8 bases and J by 10 bases, and 22 bases separated the two germline ends. The CDR3 totals 14 residues. The CDR3 protein is CASRRPFPYFAQYF. CDR3 nucleotides: TGTGCCAGCCGTCGACCCTTCCCCTACTTTGCGCAGTATTTT.

The V and J genes are TRBV7-2 and TRBJ2-3; 9 bases agree with TRBD1. The germline V gene encodes CDR1 SGHTA and CDR2 FQGNSA. The CDR3 length is 17 residues. The V gene end was trimmed by 4 bases and the J gene end by 8 bases; junction bases not matched to a gene: 16. The CDR3 sequence: CASSYRTGQGRPFTQYF. DNA of the CDR3: TGTGCCAGCAGCTATCGAACGGGACAGGGAAGACCCTTTACGCAGTATTTT.

The rearrangement joins TRBV5-8 to TRBJ1-4; D is undetermined. Germline V gives CDR1 SGHTS, CDR2 YDEGEE. Between the trimmed V and J ends, which lost 6 bases and 7 bases, there was a span of 19 bases. The CDR3 has 15 amino acids. The CDR3 coding sequence is TGTGCCAGCATAATTGGCGCCCGACATGGTGAAAAACTGTTTTTT. As protein: CASIIGARHGEKLFF.

The chain joins TRBV4-1 to TRBJ1-1; TRBD1 agrees at 8 bases. Germline CDR1 MGHRA, CDR2 YSYEKL. The CDR3 has 14 amino acids. V lost 3 bases and J lost 11; bases outside the gene matches: 11. CDR3 amino acids: CASSHRGQAPRAFF. DNA for the CDR3: TGCGCCAGCAGCCATAGGGGACAGGCCCCGCGGGCTTTCTTT.

The V call is TRBV6-6, the J call TRBJ2-3, with D tentatively TRBD1 or TRBD2 (5 bases each). V gave up 0 bases and J gave up 1 base, with 8 bases separating them. Germline lookup yields CDR1 MNHNY and CDR2 SVGAGI (reference sequence). There are 15 residues in the CDR3. The CDR3 DNA follows: TGTGCCAGCAGTTACTCGGTGGGGGGCACAGATACGCAGTATTTT. Residues: CASSYSVGGTDTQYF.

J is TRBJ2-4 and V is TRBV19; D perhaps matches TRBD1 (6 bases). Germline V CDR1 and CDR2: LNHDA, SQIVND (reference sequence). V was clipped by 6 bases and J by 3 bases, with 9 bases between them. The CDR3 spans 13 residues. CDR3 sequence reads: CASRDSVKNIQYF. CDR3 sequence (DNA): TGTGCCAGTAGGGACAGCGTCAAAAACATTCAGTACTTC.

The rearrangement joins TRBV10-3 to TRBJ2-7; 11 bases line up with TRBD2. The CDR3 sequence is 14 residues long. With 3 bases clipped from V and 2 bases from J, the junction kept 0 bases outside the gene matches. Germline V lookup: CDR1 ENHRY, CDR2 SYGVKD. The CDR3 bases are TGTGCCATCAGTGAACTAGCGGGGGCCTACGAGCAGTACTTC. Translated, it gives CAISELAGAYEQYF.